This T cell receptor beta chain was identified in a study of identical twins. This clonotype has only a few counts. Looked up from germline, CDR1 is MNHNS and CDR2 is SASEGT. The CDR3 loop spans 14 amino acids. V was shortened by 6 bases and J by 5 bases, with 11 bases between the two germline ends. TCRdb reprocessed the 5' RACE reads via MiXCR and lists one record per CDR3 protein. The table shows 280,000 or so distinct CDR3 sequences, with more than 6.5% occurring only once. This sample was also put to use in a study of yellow fever vaccine responses in identical twins.

The rearrangement links TRBV6-1 to TRBJ1-6; a weak D match, TRBD1 (6 bases). The sequence was collected from a woman between 18 and 29 years old in good health. The sequencing input was memory (CD45RO+) T cells sorted from blood. The CDR3 sequence: CASRSDSNNSPLHF. The CDR3 nucleotides are TGTGCCAGCAGATCGGACAGCAATAATTCACCCCTCCACTTT.